The sequence of this T cell receptor (beta chain) was determined in a study of blood T cell repertoires in COVID-19. Study context: Specimens from acute and convalescent COVID-19 originated in the United States, Italy and Spain. T cells, B-cell-depleted T cells, or PBMCs supplied cDNA or gDNA.

The germline CDR1 and CDR2 sequences are WSHSY and SAAADI. The CDR3 is 12 residues long. V lost 6 bases and J 6 bases, leaving 11 bases between the germline ends. As processed by the authors: Nucleated cell number was recorded as an estimate derived from reference gene primer amplification. TCRdb's copy holds only in-frame clones and misses some; the assay was immunoSEQ multiplex PCR. For V, J and clone size, that table is used; D and trimming come from the DNA. The sample lists 120,000 to 150,000 clones; more than 80% were seen once. V is TRBV10-2 and J is TRBJ1-2, with D possibly being TRBD1 (6 bases). The sample consisted of peripheral blood. This clonotype was obtained from a human donor in a cohort sampled during active COVID-19. The CDR3 loop is CASRDSTNGYTF. As DNA, the CDR3 is TGCGCCAGCAGGGACAGTACTAATGGCTACACCTTC.